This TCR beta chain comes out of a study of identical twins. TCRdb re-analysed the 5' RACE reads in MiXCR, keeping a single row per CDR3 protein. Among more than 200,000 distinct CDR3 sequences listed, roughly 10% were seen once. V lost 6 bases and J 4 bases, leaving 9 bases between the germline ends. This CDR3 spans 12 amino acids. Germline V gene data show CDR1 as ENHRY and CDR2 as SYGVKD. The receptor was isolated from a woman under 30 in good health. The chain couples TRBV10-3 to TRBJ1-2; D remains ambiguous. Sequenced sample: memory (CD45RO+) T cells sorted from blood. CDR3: CAISSGSYGYTF. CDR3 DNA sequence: TGTGCCATCAGCTCGGGGAGCTATGGCTACACCTTC.